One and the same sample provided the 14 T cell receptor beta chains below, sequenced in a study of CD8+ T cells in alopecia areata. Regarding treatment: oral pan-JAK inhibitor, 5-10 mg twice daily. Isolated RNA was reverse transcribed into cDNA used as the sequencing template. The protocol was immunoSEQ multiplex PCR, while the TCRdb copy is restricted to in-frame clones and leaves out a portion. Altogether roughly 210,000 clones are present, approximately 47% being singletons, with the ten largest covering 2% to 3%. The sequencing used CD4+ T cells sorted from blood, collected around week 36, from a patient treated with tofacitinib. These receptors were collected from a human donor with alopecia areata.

The CDR3 DNA sequence: TGTGCCAGTAATCAGCGGGGGCCCTACAATGAGCAGTTCTTC. Protein sequence: CASNQRGPYNEQFF. The chain has TRBV19 and TRBJ2-1; 8 bases match TRBD2. The CDR3 has 14 residues. Germline loops: CDR1 LNHDA, CDR2 SQIVND (reference sequence). V was pared by 7 bases and J by 2 bases, with 4 bases of the junction left unmatched. The variable domain in full, with the rest retrieved from reference TRBV19 and TRBJ2-1, is DGGITQSPKYLFRKEGQNVTLSCEQNLNHDAMYWYRQDPGQGLRLIYYSQIVNDFQKGDIAEGYSVSREKKESFPLTVTSAQKNPTAFYLCASNQRGPYNEQFFGPGTRLTVL.

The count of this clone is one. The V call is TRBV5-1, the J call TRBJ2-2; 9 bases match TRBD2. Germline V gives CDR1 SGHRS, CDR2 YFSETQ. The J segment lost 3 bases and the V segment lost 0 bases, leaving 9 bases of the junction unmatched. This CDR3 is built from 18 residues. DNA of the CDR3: TGCGCCAGCAGCTTGGCGACTAGCGGTTCTATATACACCGGGGAGCTGTTTTTT. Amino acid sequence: CASSLATSGSIYTGELFF. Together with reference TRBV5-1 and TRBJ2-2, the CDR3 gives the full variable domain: KAGVTQTPRYLIKTRGQQVTLSCSPISGHRSVSWYQQTPGQGLQFLFEYFSETQRNKGNFPGRFSGRQFSNSRSEMNVSTLELGDSALYLCASSLATSGSIYTGELFFGEGSRLTVL.

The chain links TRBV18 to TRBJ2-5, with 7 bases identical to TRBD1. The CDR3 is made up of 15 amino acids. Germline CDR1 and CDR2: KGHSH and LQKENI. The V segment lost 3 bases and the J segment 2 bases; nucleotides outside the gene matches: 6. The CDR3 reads CASSPSGTAQETQYF. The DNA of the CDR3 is TGTGCCAGCTCACCGTCGGGGACAGCTCAAGAGACCCAGTACTTC.

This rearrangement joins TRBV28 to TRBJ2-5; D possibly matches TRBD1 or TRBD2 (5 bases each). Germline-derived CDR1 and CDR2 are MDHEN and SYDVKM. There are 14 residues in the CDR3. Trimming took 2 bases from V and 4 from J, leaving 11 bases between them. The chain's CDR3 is CASSLAGRVETQYF. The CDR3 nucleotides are TGTGCCAGCAGTTTAGCGGGCAGGGTAGAGACCCAGTACTTC. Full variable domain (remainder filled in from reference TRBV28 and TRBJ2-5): DVKVTQSSRYLVKRTGEKVFLECVQDMDHENMFWYRQDPGLGLRLIYFSYDVKMKEKGDIPEGYSVSREKKERFSLILESASTNQTSMYLCASSLAGRVETQYFGPGTRLLVL.

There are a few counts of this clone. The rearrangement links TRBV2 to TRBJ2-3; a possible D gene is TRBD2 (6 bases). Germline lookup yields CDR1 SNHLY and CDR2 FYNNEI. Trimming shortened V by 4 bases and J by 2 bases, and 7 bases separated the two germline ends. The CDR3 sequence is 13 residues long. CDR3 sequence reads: CASSGDFTDTQYF. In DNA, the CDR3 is TGTGCCAGCAGTGGGGACTTCACAGATACGCAGTATTTT.

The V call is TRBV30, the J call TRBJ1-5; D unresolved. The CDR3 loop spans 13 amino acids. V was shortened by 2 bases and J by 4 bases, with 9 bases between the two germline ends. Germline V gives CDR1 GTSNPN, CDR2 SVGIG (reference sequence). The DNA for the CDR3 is TGTGCCTGGAGTTCGGCCGTTAATCAGCCCCAGCATTTT. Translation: CAWSSAVNQPQHF.

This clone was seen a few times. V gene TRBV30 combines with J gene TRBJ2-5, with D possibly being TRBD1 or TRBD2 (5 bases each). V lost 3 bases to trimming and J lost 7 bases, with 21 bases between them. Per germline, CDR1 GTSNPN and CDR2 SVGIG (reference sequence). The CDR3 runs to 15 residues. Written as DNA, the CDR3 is TGTGCCTGGAGAGCCGGGTTCCAGGGTGGGGGGACCCAGTACTTC. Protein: CAWRAGFQGGGTQYF. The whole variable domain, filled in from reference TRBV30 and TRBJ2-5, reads SQTIHQWPATLVQPVGSPLSLECTVEGTSNPNLYWYRQAAGRGLQLLFYSVGIGQISSEVPQNLSASRPQDRQFILSSKKLLLSDSGFYLCAWRAGFQGGGTQYFGPGTRLLVL.

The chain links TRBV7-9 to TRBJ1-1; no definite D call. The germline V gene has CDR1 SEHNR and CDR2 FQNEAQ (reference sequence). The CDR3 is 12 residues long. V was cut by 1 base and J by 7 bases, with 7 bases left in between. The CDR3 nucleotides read TGTGCCAGCAGCTTAGTGCTGGGTGAAGCTTTCTTT. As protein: CASSLVLGEAFF.

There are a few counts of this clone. CDR3 coding DNA: TGTGCCAGCAGCTTTCAGCGGGGGCGCACAGATACGCAGTATTTT. It codes for CASSFQRGRTDTQYF. The chain links TRBV14 to TRBJ2-3; 8 bases agree with TRBD2. V shed 5 bases, J shed 1 base, and the junction held 5 bases outside the gene matches. CDR1 and CDR2 (germline): SGHDN, FVKESK. The CDR3 is 15 amino acids.

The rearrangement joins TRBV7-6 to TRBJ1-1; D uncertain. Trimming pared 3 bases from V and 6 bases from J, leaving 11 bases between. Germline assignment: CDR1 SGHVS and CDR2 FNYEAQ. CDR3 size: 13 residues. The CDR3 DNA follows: TGTGCCAGCAGCTTGGTGTCTCACTCTGAAGCTTTCTTT. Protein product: CASSLVSHSEAFF.

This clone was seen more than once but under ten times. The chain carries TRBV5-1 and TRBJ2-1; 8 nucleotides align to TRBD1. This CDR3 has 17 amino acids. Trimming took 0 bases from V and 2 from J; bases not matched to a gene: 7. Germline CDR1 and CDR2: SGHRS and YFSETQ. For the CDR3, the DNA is TGCGCCAGCAGCTTGGCCACGACGACAGGGGCCTACAATGAGCAGTTCTTC. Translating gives CASSLATTTGAYNEQFF. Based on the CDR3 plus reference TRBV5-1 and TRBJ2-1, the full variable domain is KAGVTQTPRYLIKTRGQQVTLSCSPISGHRSVSWYQQTPGQGLQFLFEYFSETQRNKGNFPGRFSGRQFSNSRSEMNVSTLELGDSALYLCASSLATTTGAYNEQFFGPGTRLTVL.

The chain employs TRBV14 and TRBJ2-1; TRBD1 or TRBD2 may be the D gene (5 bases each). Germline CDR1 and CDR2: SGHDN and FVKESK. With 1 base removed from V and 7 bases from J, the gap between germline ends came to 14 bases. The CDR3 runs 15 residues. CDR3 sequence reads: CASSQAGTPRNEQFF. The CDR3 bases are TGTGCCAGCAGCCAAGCCGGGACCCCCAGAAATGAGCAGTTCTTC.

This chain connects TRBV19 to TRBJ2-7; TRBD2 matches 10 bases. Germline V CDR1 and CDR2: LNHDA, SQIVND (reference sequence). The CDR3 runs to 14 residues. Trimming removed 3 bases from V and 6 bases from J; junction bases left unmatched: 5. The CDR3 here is CASSMSSGRGEQYF. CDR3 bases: TGTGCCAGTAGTATGTCTAGCGGGAGAGGCGAGCAGTACTTC.

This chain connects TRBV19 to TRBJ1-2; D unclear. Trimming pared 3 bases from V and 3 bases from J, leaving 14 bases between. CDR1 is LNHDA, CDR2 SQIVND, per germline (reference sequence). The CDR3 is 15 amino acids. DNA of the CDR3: TGTGCCAGTAGTATTCGTAGGGCCGAAGACTATGGCTACACCTTC. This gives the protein CASSIRRAEDYGYTF.